This T cell receptor beta chain appears in the sequencing data of a study of T cells after yellow fever vaccination. Study-level points and caveats: Overlap between CD4 and CD8 compartments was detected for a small share of clonotypes. Peaking faster, on day 5 versus 15, the secondary response was nonetheless weaker.

CDR3 length equals 16 residues. The germline V gene encodes CDR1 SGHDN and CDR2 FVKESK. Deletions cut 1 base from V and 1 base from J, with 13 bases between. Via MiXCR, TCRdb re-called the 5' RACE reads, giving one row per CDR3 protein. The table lists under 700,000 distinct CDR3 sequences, roughly a sixth of them singletons. Regarding this clonotype: As yet, its antigen is unknown.

V is TRBV14 and J is TRBJ1-2; a weak D match, TRBD1 (5 bases). The sequence was obtained from a man younger than 35 who received the YFV17D yellow fever vaccine. This specimen was PBMCs, taken 5 to 6 days after the first yellow fever vaccination. The CDR3 sequence is CASSQGHRLYNYGYTF. CDR3 DNA sequence: TGTGCCAGCAGCCAAGGTCACAGGCTCTATAACTATGGCTACACCTTC. The whole variable domain, remainder taken from reference TRBV14 and TRBJ1-2, is EAGVTQFPSHSVIEKGQTVTLRCDPISGHDNLYWYRRVMGKEIKFLLHFVKESKQDESGMPNNRFLAERTGGTYSTLKVQPAELEDSGVYFCASSQGHRLYNYGYTFGSGTRLTVV.